This TCR beta chain was captured in a study of cytomegalovirus exposure and HLA in healthy donors. In the study overall: Among 350 to 500 genotyped donors, about 80% fell in the Caucasian-associated ancestry cluster. The study, taken as a whole, reports: Researchers catalogued about 150 TCR beta chains as cytomegalovirus-associated. Sequencing depth roughly uniform across donors was assumed in presence/absence analyses. For most TCR beta V segments, an earlier analysis put the productive rate at about 87% or about 30% of the time.

Details on this clone: Its specificity is not known.

PCR used 60 Vbeta primers and 13 Jbeta primers. The data were produced by immunoSEQ multiplex PCR, yet TCRdb's version contains in-frame clones alone and is incomplete. This table has about 160,000 clones, roughly three quarters appearing once. Germline V gene sequence: CDR1 MNHNY, CDR2 SVGAGI (reference sequence). The germline V and J ends were trimmed by 5 bases and 3 bases, with 11 bases remaining between them. The CDR3 contains 13 residues. The specimen was PBMCs. V is TRBV6-6 and J is TRBJ2-7; no definite D call. The TCR comes from a man aged 40-50 years in good health and CMV-seropositive. The CDR3 coding sequence is TGTGCCAGCAGTCCCTTCCCCAGCTACGAGCAGTACTTC. Its protein is CASSPFPSYEQYF.